This T cell receptor (beta chain) was retrieved from a study of blood T cell repertoires in COVID-19. Study background: Samples came from the United States, Italy and Spain, spanning acute and convalescent COVID-19.

Original processing notes: Scientists estimated how many nucleated cells there were by amplifying reference gene primers. Measured with immunoSEQ multiplex PCR; TCRdb has only the in-frame clones, and not every one. V, J and clone size were drawn from that table, and D and trimming were deduced from the DNA. The sample has 99,000 or so clones; roughly 80% are singletons. V shed 6 bases and J shed 2 bases, with 10 bases lying between them. This CDR3 spans 13 amino acids. CDR1 is MDHEN, CDR2 SYDVKM, per germline. The clonotype was recovered from a woman aged 80 or over with acute or convalescent COVID-19. Sample: peripheral blood. The gene calls are TRBV28 and TRBJ2-5; the D gene is possibly TRBD1 (5 bases). CDR3 nucleotide sequence: TGTGCCAGCAGCATGACAGAACAAGAGACCCAGTACTTC. This sequence encodes CASSMTEQETQYF.